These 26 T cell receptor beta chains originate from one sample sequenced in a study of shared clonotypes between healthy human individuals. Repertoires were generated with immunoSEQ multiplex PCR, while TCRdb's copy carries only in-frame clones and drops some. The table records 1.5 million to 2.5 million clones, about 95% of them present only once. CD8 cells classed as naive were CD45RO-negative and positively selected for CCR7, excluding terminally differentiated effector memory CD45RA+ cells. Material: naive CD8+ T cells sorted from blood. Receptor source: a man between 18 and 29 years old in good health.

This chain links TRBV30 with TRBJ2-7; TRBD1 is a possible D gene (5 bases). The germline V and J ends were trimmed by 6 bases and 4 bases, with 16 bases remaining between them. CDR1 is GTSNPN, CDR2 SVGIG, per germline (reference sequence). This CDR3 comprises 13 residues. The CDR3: CACFAGPFYEQYF. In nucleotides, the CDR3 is TGTGCCTGCTTTGCAGGGCCATTTTACGAGCAGTACTTC. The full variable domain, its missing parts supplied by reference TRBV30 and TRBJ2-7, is SQTIHQWPATLVQPVGSPLSLECTVEGTSNPNLYWYRQAAGRGLQLLFYSVGIGQISSEVPQNLSASRPQDRQFILSSKKLLLSDSGFYLCACFAGPFYEQYFGPGTRLTVT.

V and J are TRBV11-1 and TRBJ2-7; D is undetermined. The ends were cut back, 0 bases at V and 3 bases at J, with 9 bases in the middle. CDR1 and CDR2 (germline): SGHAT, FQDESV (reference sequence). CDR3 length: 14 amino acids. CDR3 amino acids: CASSLAGRNYEQYF. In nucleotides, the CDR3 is TGTGCCAGCAGCTTAGCAGGAAGAAACTACGAGCAGTACTTC.

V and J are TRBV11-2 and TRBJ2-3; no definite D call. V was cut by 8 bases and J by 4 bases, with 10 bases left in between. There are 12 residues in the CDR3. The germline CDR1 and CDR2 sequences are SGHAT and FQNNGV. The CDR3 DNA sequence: TGTGCCAGCTTAAAAGTGGCAGATACGCAGTATTTT. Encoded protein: CASLKVADTQYF.

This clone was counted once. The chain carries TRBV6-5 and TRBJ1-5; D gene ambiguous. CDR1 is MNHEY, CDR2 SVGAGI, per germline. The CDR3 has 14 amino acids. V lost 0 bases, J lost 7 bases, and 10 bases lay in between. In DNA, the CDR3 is TGTGCCAGCAGTTACTCAAGGTTCGGGCAGCCCCAGCATTTT. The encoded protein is CASSYSRFGQPQHF.

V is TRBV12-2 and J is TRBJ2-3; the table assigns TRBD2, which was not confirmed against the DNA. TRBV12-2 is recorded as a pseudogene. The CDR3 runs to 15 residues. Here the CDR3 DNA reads TGTGCAAGTCGCTTAGTGTTAGCCCCCACAGATACGCAGTATTTT. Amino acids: CASRLVLAPTDTQYF.

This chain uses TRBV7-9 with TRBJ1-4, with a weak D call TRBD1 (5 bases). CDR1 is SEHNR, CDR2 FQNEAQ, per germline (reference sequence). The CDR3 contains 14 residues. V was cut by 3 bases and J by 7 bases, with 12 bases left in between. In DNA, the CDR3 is TGTGCCAGCAGCTTCTTTGGGGGGAGTGAAAAACTGTTTTTT. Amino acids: CASSFFGGSEKLFF.

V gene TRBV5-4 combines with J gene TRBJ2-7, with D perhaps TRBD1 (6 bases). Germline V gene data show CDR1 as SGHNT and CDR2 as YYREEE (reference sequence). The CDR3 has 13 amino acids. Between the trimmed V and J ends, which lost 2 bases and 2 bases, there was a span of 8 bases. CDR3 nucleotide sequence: TGTGCCAGCAGCTTACGGACAGCCTACGAGCAGTACTTC. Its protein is CASSLRTAYEQYF.

The CDR3 DNA follows: TGTGCCAGCAGTTCCCGGACGGATTTGGTAGAAGCTTTCTTT. Translation: CASSSRTDLVEAFF. The chain has TRBV2 and TRBJ1-1, with D unresolved. Germline V gene data show CDR1 as SNHLY and CDR2 as FYNNEI. V was pared by 5 bases and J by 8 bases, with 18 bases between. CDR3 length: 14 residues.

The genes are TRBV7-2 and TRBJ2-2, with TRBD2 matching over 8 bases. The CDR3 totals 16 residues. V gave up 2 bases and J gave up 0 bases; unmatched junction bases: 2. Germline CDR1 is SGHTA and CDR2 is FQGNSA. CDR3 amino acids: CASSLTAGANTGELFF. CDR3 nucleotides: TGTGCCAGCAGCTTAACAGCGGGGGCGAACACCGGGGAGCTGTTTTTT.

The CDR3 coding sequence is TGTGCCAGCAGAGAGAGCCTCGACGAGCAGTACTTC. Encoded protein: CASRESLDEQYF. The chain employs TRBV28 and TRBJ2-7; no reliable D call. The CDR3 is made up of 12 amino acids. Per germline, CDR1 MDHEN and CDR2 SYDVKM. V was trimmed by 6 bases and J by 5 bases, leaving 11 bases between them.

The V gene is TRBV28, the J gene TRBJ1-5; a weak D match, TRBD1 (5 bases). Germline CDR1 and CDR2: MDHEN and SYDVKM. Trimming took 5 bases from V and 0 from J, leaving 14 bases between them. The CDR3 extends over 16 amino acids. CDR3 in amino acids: CASSPATEVSNQPQHF. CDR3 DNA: TGTGCCAGCAGTCCCGCGACAGAGGTTAGCAATCAGCCCCAGCATTTT. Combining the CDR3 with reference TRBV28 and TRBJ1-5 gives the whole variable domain DVKVTQSSRYLVKRTGEKVFLECVQDMDHENMFWYRQDPGLGLRLIYFSYDVKMKEKGDIPEGYSVSREKKERFSLILESASTNQTSMYLCASSPATEVSNQPQHFGDGTRLSIL.

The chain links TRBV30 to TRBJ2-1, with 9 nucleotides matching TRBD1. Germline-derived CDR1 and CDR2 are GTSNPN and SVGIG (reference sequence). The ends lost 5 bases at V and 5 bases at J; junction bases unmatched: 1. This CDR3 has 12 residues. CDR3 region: CAWGTGHNEQFF. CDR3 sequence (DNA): TGTGCCTGGGGGACAGGGCACAATGAGCAGTTCTTC.

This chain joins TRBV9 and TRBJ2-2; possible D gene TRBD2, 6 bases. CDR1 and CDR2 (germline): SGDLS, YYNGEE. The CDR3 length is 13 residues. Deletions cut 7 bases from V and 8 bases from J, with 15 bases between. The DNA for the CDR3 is TGTGCCAGCGCGATCGGGGGAGCTGGGGAGCTGTTTTTT. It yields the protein CASAIGGAGELFF.

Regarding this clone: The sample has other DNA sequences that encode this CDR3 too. The CDR3 DNA is TGCGCCAGCAGCCAAGATCTAGGTAGCACAGATACGCAGTATTTT. It yields the protein CASSQDLGSTDTQYF. The chain carries TRBV4-3 and TRBJ2-3; unclear D gene. Germline V gene sequence: CDR1 LGHNA, CDR2 YSLEER. The length of the CDR3 is 15 residues. The V gene lost 0 bases and the J gene lost 0 bases, with 7 bases spanning the gap.

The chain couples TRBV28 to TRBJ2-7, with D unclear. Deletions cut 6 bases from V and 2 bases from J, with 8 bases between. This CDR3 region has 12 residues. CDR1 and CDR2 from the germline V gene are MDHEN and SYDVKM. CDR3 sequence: CASSPEPYEQYF. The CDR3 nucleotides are TGTGCCAGCAGCCCCGAGCCCTACGAGCAGTACTTC. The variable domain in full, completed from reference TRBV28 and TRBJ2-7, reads DVKVTQSSRYLVKRTGEKVFLECVQDMDHENMFWYRQDPGLGLRLIYFSYDVKMKEKGDIPEGYSVSREKKERFSLILESASTNQTSMYLCASSPEPYEQYFGPGTRLTVT.

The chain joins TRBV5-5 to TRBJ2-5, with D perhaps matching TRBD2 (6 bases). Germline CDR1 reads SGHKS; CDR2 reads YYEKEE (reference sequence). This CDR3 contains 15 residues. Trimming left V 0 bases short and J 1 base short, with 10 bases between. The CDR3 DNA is TGTGCCAGCAGCTTGGCGGTACTAGCCCAAGAGACCCAGTACTTC. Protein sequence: CASSLAVLAQETQYF. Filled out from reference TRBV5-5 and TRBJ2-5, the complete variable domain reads DAGVTQSPTHLIKTRGQQVTLRCSPISGHKSVSWYQQVLGQGPQFIFQYYEKEERGRGNFPDRFSARQFPNYSSELNVNALLLGDSALYLCASSLAVLAQETQYFGPGTRLLVL.

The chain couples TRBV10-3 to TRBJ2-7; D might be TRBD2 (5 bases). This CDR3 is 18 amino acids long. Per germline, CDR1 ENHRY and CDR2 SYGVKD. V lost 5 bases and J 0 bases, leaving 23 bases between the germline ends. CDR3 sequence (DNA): TGTGCCATCAGTCCGAGTGAGGGTGACCCTCTGAGCTCCTACGAGCAGTACTTC. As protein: CAISPSEGDPLSSYEQYF.

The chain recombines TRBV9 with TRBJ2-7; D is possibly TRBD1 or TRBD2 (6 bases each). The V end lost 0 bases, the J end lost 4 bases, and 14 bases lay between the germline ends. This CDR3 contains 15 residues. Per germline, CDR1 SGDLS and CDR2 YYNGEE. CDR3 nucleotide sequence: TGTGCCAGCAGCGTAGACGGGGGCGCGAGGTACGAGCAGTACTTC. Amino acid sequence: CASSVDGGARYEQYF.

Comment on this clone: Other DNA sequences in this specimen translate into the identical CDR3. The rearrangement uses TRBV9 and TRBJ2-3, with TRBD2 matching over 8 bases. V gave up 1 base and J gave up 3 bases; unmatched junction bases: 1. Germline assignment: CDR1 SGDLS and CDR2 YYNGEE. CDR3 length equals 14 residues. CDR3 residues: CASSVSGRTDTQYF. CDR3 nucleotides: TGTGCCAGCAGCGTAAGCGGGAGAACAGATACGCAGTATTTT.

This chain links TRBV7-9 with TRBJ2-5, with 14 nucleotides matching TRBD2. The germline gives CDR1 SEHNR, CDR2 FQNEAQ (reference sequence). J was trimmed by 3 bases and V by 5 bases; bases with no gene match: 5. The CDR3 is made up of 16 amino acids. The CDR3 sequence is CASSPTSGRAEETQYF. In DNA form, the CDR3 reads TGTGCCAGCAGCCCGACTAGCGGGAGGGCAGAAGAGACCCAGTACTTC.

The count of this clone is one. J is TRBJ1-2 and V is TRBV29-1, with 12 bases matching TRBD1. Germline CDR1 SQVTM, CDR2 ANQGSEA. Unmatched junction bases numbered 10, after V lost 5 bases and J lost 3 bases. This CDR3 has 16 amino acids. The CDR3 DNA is TGCAGCGTTAATTCCGGGACAGGGGGCCCCGACTATGGCTACACCTTC. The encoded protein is CSVNSGTGGPDYGYTF.

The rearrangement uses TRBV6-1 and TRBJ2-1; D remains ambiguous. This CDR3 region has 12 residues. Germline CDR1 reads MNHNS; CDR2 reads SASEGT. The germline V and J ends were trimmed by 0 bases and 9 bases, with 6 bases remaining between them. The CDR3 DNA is TGTGCCAGCAGTGAAGCAACGGTTGAGCAGTTCTTC. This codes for CASSEATVEQFF.

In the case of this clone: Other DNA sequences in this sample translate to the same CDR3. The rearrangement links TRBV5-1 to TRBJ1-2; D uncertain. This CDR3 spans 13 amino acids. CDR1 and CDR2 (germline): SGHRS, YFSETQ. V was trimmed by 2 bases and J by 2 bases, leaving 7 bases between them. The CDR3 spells CASSFTENYGYTF. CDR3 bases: TGCGCCAGCAGCTTCACGGAGAACTATGGCTACACCTTC.

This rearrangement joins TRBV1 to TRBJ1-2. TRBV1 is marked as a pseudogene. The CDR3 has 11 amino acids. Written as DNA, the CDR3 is TGCACCTCTGGGGAACTCTATGGCTACACCTTC. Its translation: CTSGELYGYTF.

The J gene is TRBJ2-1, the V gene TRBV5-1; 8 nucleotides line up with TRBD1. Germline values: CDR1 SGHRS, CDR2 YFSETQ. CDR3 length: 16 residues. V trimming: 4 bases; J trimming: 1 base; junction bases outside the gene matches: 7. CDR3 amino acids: CASSPQTGVSYNEQFF. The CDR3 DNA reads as TGCGCCAGCAGCCCACAGACAGGGGTATCCTACAATGAGCAGTTCTTC.

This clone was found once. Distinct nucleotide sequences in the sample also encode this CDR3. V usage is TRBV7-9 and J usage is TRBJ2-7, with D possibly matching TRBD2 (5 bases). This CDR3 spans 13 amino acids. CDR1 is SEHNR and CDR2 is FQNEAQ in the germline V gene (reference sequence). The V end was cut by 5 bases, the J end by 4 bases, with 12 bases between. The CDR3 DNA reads TGTGCCAGCAGCCTCGGGGAGCTTTACGAGCAGTACTTC. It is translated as CASSLGELYEQYF.